The 24 T cell receptor beta chains below were found in one sample sequenced in a study of blood T cell repertoires in COVID-19. Profiling relied on immunoSEQ multiplex PCR, and the TCRdb table lists in-frame clones only, not all of them. The table records tens of thousands of clones, about 86% of them present only once. Sample: peripheral blood. The receptor set was obtained from a man aged 80 or over with active COVID-19.

CDR3 sequence: CASSPLDRGRTTYGYTF. The CDR3 DNA sequence: TGTGCCAGCAGCCCTTTGGACAGGGGGCGCACAACGTATGGCTACACCTTC. The gene calls are TRBV5-4 and TRBJ1-2; 11 positions match TRBD1. Germline V gene data show CDR1 as SGHNT and CDR2 as YYREEE (reference sequence). V lost 4 bases and J lost 5; bases outside the gene matches: 13. The CDR3 sequence is 17 residues long.

The chain employs TRBV24-1 and TRBJ2-2, with D hard to call. Germline CDR1 KGHDR, CDR2 SFDVKD. V lost 2 bases to trimming and J lost 2 bases, with 11 bases between them. The CDR3 totals 16 residues. The CDR3 protein is CATSDSLATNTGELFF. The CDR3 DNA sequence: TGTGCCACCAGTGATTCTCTTGCAACAAACACCGGGGAGCTGTTTTTT.

The chain uses TRBV2 and TRBJ2-5; D call uncertain. Germline V CDR1 and CDR2: SNHLY, FYNNEI. Between the trimmed V and J ends, which lost 6 bases and 2 bases, there was a span of 16 bases. The CDR3 has 15 amino acids. This chain's CDR3 is CASRATPGAQETQYF. The CDR3 DNA sequence: TGTGCCAGCAGAGCAACTCCGGGTGCTCAAGAGACCCAGTACTTC.

As to this clone: The junction differs from germline at one of its ends, possibly a read error. The chain carries TRBV28 and TRBJ2-3; D is unclear. Per the germline V gene, CDR1 is MDHEN and CDR2 is SYDVKM. The CDR3 length is 11 residues. CDR3 sequence (DNA): TGTGCCAGCAGTTTAACAGATTCGCAGTATTTT. Its protein product is CASSLTDSQYF.

The CDR3: CAISELGVGENQPQHF. The CDR3, as DNA: TGTGCCATCAGTGAGTTAGGGGTTGGGGAAAATCAGCCCCAGCATTTT. The chain recombines TRBV10-3 with TRBJ1-5; TRBD1 might be the D (5 bases). The V gene's germline CDR1 is ENHRY and CDR2 SYGVKD. CDR3 length: 16 residues. The V and J ends lost 1 base and 4 bases respectively, with 14 bases between them.

The V gene is TRBV19, the J gene TRBJ1-4, with D perhaps TRBD1 (5 bases). CDR3 length: 14 amino acids. Trimming left V 4 bases short and J 7 bases short, with 13 bases between. Germline loops: CDR1 LNHDA, CDR2 SQIVND (reference sequence). In DNA form, the CDR3 reads TGTGCCAGTAGTACCAATGGACAATTTGAAAAACTGTTTTTT. It specifies CASSTNGQFEKLFF.

The genes are TRBV28 and TRBJ2-1; unclear D gene. The CDR3 spans 12 residues. The V end was cut by 6 bases, the J end by 7 bases, with 10 bases between. CDR1 is MDHEN, CDR2 SYDVKM, per germline. CDR3 sequence: CASSLLSNEQFF. The CDR3 DNA reads TGTGCCAGCAGCTTGCTTAGTAATGAGCAGTTCTTC.

V usage is TRBV28 and J usage is TRBJ2-2; tentatively, D is TRBD1 (8 bases). Trimming shortened V by 10 bases and J by 9 bases, and 12 bases separated the two germline ends. This CDR3 spans 11 amino acids. CDR1 is MDHEN and CDR2 is SYDVKM in the germline V gene. The chain's CDR3 is CATQGGWELFF. CDR3 in DNA: TGTGCCACACAGGGGGGGTGGGAGCTGTTTTTT.

The chain couples TRBV27 to TRBJ2-2, with D possibly being TRBD2 (5 bases). V lost 7 bases and J 6 bases, leaving 12 bases between the germline ends. There are 13 residues in the CDR3. Germline CDR1 is MNHEY and CDR2 is SMNVEV (reference sequence). The CDR3 protein is CASTLSGAGELFF. The CDR3 DNA follows: TGTGCCAGCACACTAAGCGGAGCCGGGGAGCTGTTTTTT.

The chain employs TRBV6-4 and TRBJ1-5; a weak D match, TRBD1 (5 bases). Trimming took off 5 bases at V and 0 bases at J, with 11 bases between the two ends. CDR3 length equals 15 residues. In germline, CDR1 is MRHNA, CDR2 SNTAGT. Here the CDR3 reads CASSKDSYSNQPQHF. The CDR3 nucleotides read TGTGCCAGCAGTAAAGACAGCTATAGCAATCAGCCCCAGCATTTT.

The chain uses TRBV6-5 and TRBJ2-1, with 11 positions matching TRBD2. Germline trimming cut 6 bases from V and 7 bases from J; bases unmatched to any gene: 2. Germline CDR1 MNHEY, CDR2 SVGAGI. CDR3 length equals 13 residues. The CDR3 is CASSRLAGNEQFF. CDR3 DNA: TGTGCCAGCAGCCGACTAGCGGGGAATGAGCAGTTCTTC.

The chain employs TRBV3-1 (or the pseudogene TRBV3-2) and TRBJ2-7; no clear D gene. The CDR3 has 12 residues. Deletions cut 5 bases from V and 7 bases from J, with 12 bases between. Germline V lookup: CDR1 LGHDT, CDR2 YNNKEL (reference sequence). The CDR3 bases are TGTGCCAGCAGCTTTATAAGACAAGAGCAGTACTTC. It encodes CASSFIRQEQYF.

The V and J genes are TRBV7-2 and TRBJ2-1; TRBD2 agrees at 7 bases. The CDR3 sequence is 15 residues long. In germline, CDR1 is SGHTA, CDR2 FQGNSA. J gave up 8 bases and V 5 bases, and 12 bases lay outside the gene matches. The DNA for the CDR3 is TGTGCCAGCAGCCCCCAGGGCGGGAGCTCCGATGAGCAGTTCTTC. Its translation: CASSPQGGSSDEQFF.

The V and J genes are TRBV7-2 and TRBJ2-5; TRBD2 matches at 16 bases. V was clipped by 4 bases and J by 4 bases; unmatched bases: 3. Germline V gene lookup returns CDR1 SGHTA and CDR2 FQGNSA. This CDR3 has 16 amino acids. For the CDR3, the DNA is TGTGCCAGCAGCTCGGGACTAGCGGGAGGGGGAGAGACCCAGTACTTC. As protein: CASSSGLAGGGETQYF.

This clone has more than one count but fewer than ten. The chain couples TRBV7-3 to TRBJ2-1; TRBD2 matches at 16 bases. With 5 bases clipped from V and 7 bases from J, the junction kept 2 bases outside the gene matches. Looked up from germline, CDR1 is SGHTA and CDR2 is FQGTGA. The CDR3 runs 15 residues. The CDR3 DNA sequence: TGTGCCAGCAGCCCGGGACTAGCGGGAGGGAATGAGCAGTTCTTC. Its protein is CASSPGLAGGNEQFF.

This chain connects TRBV7-9 to TRBJ2-2; the match to TRBD1 covers 9 bases. Losses at the gene ends were 4 bases for V and 8 bases for J; bases not matched to a gene: 11. The germline gives CDR1 SEHNR, CDR2 FQNEAQ (reference sequence). The CDR3 loop spans 16 amino acids. This CDR3 reads CASSSWTGALSGELFF. The DNA for the CDR3 is TGTGCCAGCAGCTCATGGACAGGGGCGCTATCGGGGGAGCTGTTTTTT.

V usage is TRBV5-1 and J usage is TRBJ1-6, with unresolved D. Germline CDR1 and CDR2: SGHRS and YFSETQ. The CDR3 runs 15 residues. V lost 2 bases to trimming and J lost 8 bases, with 14 bases between them. CDR3 in DNA: TGCGCCAGCAGCTTAGACACGACGGAAGATTCACCCCTCCACTTT. Amino acids: CASSLDTTEDSPLHF.

The chain links TRBV11-2 to TRBJ1-1; possible D gene TRBD1, 5 bases. The length of the CDR3 is 17 residues. The germline V gene encodes CDR1 SGHAT and CDR2 FQNNGV. Trimming pared 0 bases from V and 5 bases from J, leaving 19 bases between. DNA for the CDR3: TGTGCCAGCAGCTTAGATGCGGCAGGGATCCTTGGGACTGAAGCTTTCTTT. Translated, it gives CASSLDAAGILGTEAFF.

In this sample, this clone turned up a few times. This chain connects TRBV5-8 to TRBJ2-2, with unresolved D. This CDR3 region has 16 residues. In germline, CDR1 is SGHTS, CDR2 YDEGEE. The V and J ends lost 2 bases and 4 bases respectively, with 15 bases between them. CDR3 protein: CASSFPWLESTGELFF. CDR3 sequence (DNA): TGTGCCAGCAGCTTTCCGTGGCTAGAGTCCACCGGGGAGCTGTTTTTT.

This clone was picked up a small number of times. V usage is TRBV7-9 and J usage is TRBJ2-1, with D unclear. There are 11 residues in the CDR3. V lost 4 bases and J 8 bases, leaving 6 bases between the germline ends. Germline V lookup: CDR1 SEHNR, CDR2 FQNEAQ (reference sequence). The CDR3, as DNA: TGTGCCAGCAGCTCCCTCCATGAGCAGTTCTTC. Translated, it gives CASSSLHEQFF.

The chain's CDR3 is CASSQTRLAGVPGELFF. The CDR3 nucleotides are TGTGCCAGCAGCCAGACCCGACTAGCGGGAGTTCCCGGGGAGCTGTTTTTT. This sequence joins TRBV9 and TRBJ2-2; TRBD2 matches 12 bases. CDR1 and CDR2 from the germline V gene are SGDLS and YYNGEE. The junction had 10 bases not matched to a gene; V was cut back by 4 bases and J by 6 bases. The CDR3 totals 17 residues.

This chain uses TRBV11-2 with TRBJ2-2, with a weak D call TRBD1 (6 bases). V shed 5 bases and J shed 0 bases, with 16 bases lying between them. The V gene's germline CDR1 is SGHAT and CDR2 FQNNGV. The CDR3 sequence is 17 residues long. The CDR3 sequence is CASSTHWTAANTGELFF. The CDR3, as DNA: TGTGCCAGCAGCACCCACTGGACAGCTGCGAACACCGGGGAGCTGTTTTTT.

This chain joins TRBV28 and TRBJ2-7; 14 bases match TRBD2. This CDR3 spans 14 amino acids. The junction had 8 bases not matched to a gene; V was cut back by 8 bases and J by 8 bases. CDR1 and CDR2 from the germline V gene are MDHEN and SYDVKM. The CDR3 sequence: CASARTSGRTKQYF. Here the CDR3 DNA reads TGTGCCAGCGCCCGGACTAGCGGGAGGACCAAGCAGTACTTC.

This chain joins TRBV19 and TRBJ2-7; TRBD1 matches 7 bases. V was clipped by 3 bases and J by 4 bases; unmatched bases: 3. Per the germline V gene, CDR1 is LNHDA and CDR2 is SQIVND (reference sequence). This CDR3 spans 13 amino acids. In DNA, the CDR3 is TGTGCCAGTAGTATTAGGGGGCCATACGAGCAGTACTTC. Amino acids: CASSIRGPYEQYF. Combining the CDR3 with reference TRBV19 and TRBJ2-7 gives the whole variable domain DGGITQSPKYLFRKEGQNVTLSCEQNLNHDAMYWYRQDPGQGLRLIYYSQIVNDFQKGDIAEGYSVSREKKESFPLTVTSAQKNPTAFYLCASSIRGPYEQYFGPGTRLTVT.